Many counts were recorded for the clone carrying this T cell receptor (beta chain). Using unique molecular identifiers, the investigators prepared the TCRbeta library. Each CDR3 protein is one row after TCRdb ran MiXCR on the PCR reads. The data hold about 830,000 distinct CDR3 sequences, with about 16% observed a single time. The data belong to a study of T-cell reconstitution after alpha-beta-depleted transplantation in children. There are 16 residues in the CDR3. Trimming cost V 5 bases and J 0 bases, with 14 bases left between them. The origin of this receptor is a male patient under 18 who had a stem cell transplant for acute lymphoblastic leukemia, so the T cells may come from the graft donor. The specimen was PBMCs, mostly from graft donor cells, collected 360 days after TCRalphabeta/CD19-depleted stem cell transplant. J is TRBJ2-1 and V is TRBV12-3 or TRBV12-4; D ambiguous. CDR3 nucleotide sequence: TGTGCCAGCAGTCTCATAGGGATGGTCTCCTACAATGAGCAGTTCTTC. It codes for CASSLIGMVSYNEQFF.